The 29 T cell receptor beta chains below were found in one sample sequenced in a study of CD8+CD57+ T cells in acquired aplastic anemia. According to the study, genomic DNA was the template for TCR beta VDJ and CDR3 profiling. TCRdb re-called the reads through MiXCR, storing one row per CDR3 protein. The sample lists roughly 500,000 distinct CDR3 sequences, approximately 32% occurring once. Sequenced patients had shown CD8+CD57+ cell expansion by flow cytometry. Material: sorted CD4+, CD8+, or CD8+CD57+ T cells (not recorded which) from PBMCs. The receptors were sampled from a human donor with aplastic anemia.

Many counts were recorded for this clonotype. This rearrangement joins TRBV15 to TRBJ2-1, with unresolved D. The V and J ends lost 1 base and 8 bases respectively, with 12 bases between them. This CDR3 has 14 residues. The germline CDR1 and CDR2 sequences are LNHNV and YYDKDF (reference sequence). The CDR3 DNA reads TGTGCCACCAGCAGAGCGACCCCTGGGCATGAGCAGTTCTTC. Its protein is CATSRATPGHEQFF.

This clonotype appeared many times. V gene TRBV11-2 combines with J gene TRBJ2-2; possible D gene TRBD1, 5 bases. Germline V gives CDR1 SGHAT, CDR2 FQNNGV. This CDR3 spans 15 amino acids. V dropped 1 base and J dropped 1 base, with 7 bases sitting between them. The CDR3 loop reads CASSLGQGNTGELFF. The CDR3 DNA reads as TGTGCCAGCAGCTTAGGCCAGGGGAACACCGGGGAGCTGTTTTTT. Full variable domain (rest looked up from reference TRBV11-2 and TRBJ2-2): EAGVAQSPRYKIIEKRQSVAFWCNPISGHATLYWYQQILGQGPKLLIQFQNNGVVDDSQLPKDRFSAERLKGVDSTLKIQPAKLEDSAVYLCASSLGQGNTGELFFGEGSRLTVL.

This sequence joins TRBV9 and TRBJ2-3, with 7 bases that match TRBD1. The CDR3 is 16 residues long. CDR1 is SGDLS and CDR2 is YYNGEE in the germline V gene. V lost 3 bases, J lost 1 base, and 8 bases stayed unmatched. The CDR3 sequence: CASSATGTARTDTQYF. The CDR3 coding sequence is TGTGCCAGCAGCGCCACCGGGACAGCCCGCACAGATACGCAGTATTTT.

The J gene is TRBJ2-1, the V gene TRBV5-1; unclear D gene. The CDR3 has 12 amino acids. Germline CDR1 is SGHRS and CDR2 is YFSETQ. The ends were cut back, 0 bases at V and 9 bases at J, with 7 bases in the middle. The CDR3 sequence is CASSLDGFEQFF. The CDR3 nucleotides read TGCGCCAGCAGCTTGGACGGGTTTGAGCAGTTCTTC.

The chain employs TRBV7-9 and TRBJ2-2; tentative D call: TRBD2 (6 bases). The CDR3 has 13 residues. Germline V gene lookup returns CDR1 SEHNR and CDR2 FQNEAQ (reference sequence). The V gene lost 5 bases and the J gene lost 3 bases, with 7 bases spanning the gap. The CDR3 coding sequence is TGTGCCAGCAGCCCGGGGGACACCGGGGAGCTGTTTTTT. Its protein product is CASSPGDTGELFF.

V gene TRBV6-4 combines with J gene TRBJ2-1; no definite D call. Germline loops: CDR1 MRHNA, CDR2 SNTAGT. The V gene lost 5 bases and the J gene lost 5 bases, with 13 bases spanning the gap. The CDR3 covers 14 residues. The CDR3 nucleotides are TGTGCCAGCAGTTACCTTACACGAGACAATGAGCAGTTCTTC. The encoded protein is CASSYLTRDNEQFF.

The CDR3 region is CAISEWREYNEKLFF. The DNA for the CDR3 is TGTGCCATCAGTGAGTGGCGGGAGTATAATGAAAAACTGTTTTTT. The chain couples TRBV10-3 to TRBJ1-4; D gene ambiguous. CDR3 size: 15 residues. The V gene's germline CDR1 is ENHRY and CDR2 SYGVKD. V was trimmed by 1 base and J by 4 bases, leaving 10 bases between them.

There are a few counts of this clonotype. Being one base from a much bigger clone, this may be a read error. The chain recombines TRBV12-3 or TRBV12-4 with TRBJ1-6; no definite D call. The CDR3 covers 14 residues. V was pared by 9 bases and J by 0 bases, with 9 bases between. The CDR3 DNA follows: TGTGCCAGTAAACAGAGCTCCTATAATTCACCCCTCCACTTT. It yields the protein CASKQSSYNSPLHF.

V is TRBV20-1 and J is TRBJ2-7; TRBD2 might be the D (6 bases). V was clipped by 1 base and J by 0 bases, with 16 bases between them. Germline-derived CDR1 and CDR2 are DFQATT and SNEGSKA (reference sequence). The CDR3 sequence is 16 residues long. CDR3 coding DNA: TGCAGTGCTAGAGGGTTAGCGGACATCGCCTCCTACGAGCAGTACTTC. It translates to CSARGLADIASYEQYF.

The gene calls are TRBV19 and TRBJ1-2; possibly TRBD1 for D (6 bases). In germline, CDR1 is LNHDA, CDR2 SQIVND (reference sequence). V was shortened by 7 bases and J by 2 bases, with 23 bases between the two germline ends. CDR3 length equals 17 residues. CDR3 nucleotide sequence: TGTGCCAGTACGCTGGGAGCTCCGGGACACAGAAACTATGGCTACACCTTC. This codes for CASTLGAPGHRNYGYTF.

This clonotype was picked up many times. This rearrangement joins TRBV10-3 to TRBJ2-7; the D gene could be TRBD1 or TRBD2 (6 bases each). Germline CDR1 and CDR2: ENHRY and SYGVKD. V shed 0 bases and J shed 0 bases, with 12 bases lying between them. This CDR3 spans 16 amino acids. Here the CDR3 reads CAISESKGGISYEQYF. CDR3 in DNA: TGTGCCATCAGTGAGTCGAAAGGGGGGATCTCCTACGAGCAGTACTTC.

The chain couples TRBV24-1 to TRBJ2-1; D may be TRBD2 (6 bases). The assigned J gene may be wrong: the sequence end matches TRBJ2-7 better. The CDR3 has 14 residues. Germline assignment: CDR1 KGHDR and CDR2 SFDVKD. Written as DNA, the CDR3 is TGTGCCACCAGTGGGGTTGGGGGGAGCAACGAGCAGTACTTC. Encoded protein: CATSGVGGSNEQYF.

In this sample, this clonotype turned up a few times. V is TRBV20-1 and J is TRBJ2-3; D perhaps matches TRBD1 (5 bases). V lost 0 bases to trimming and J lost 1 base, with 11 bases between them. The CDR3 extends over 15 amino acids. From germline, CDR1 is DFQATT and CDR2 SNEGSKA (reference sequence). DNA of the CDR3: TGCAGTGCTAGAGATCGGTCCAGGGGCACAGATACGCAGTATTTT. Translating gives CSARDRSRGTDTQYF.

On this clonotype itself: In this CDR3 the conserved last residue, phenylalanine or tryptophan, is missing, so a read error is likely. The DNA is omitted, as the CDR3 cannot be located on it reliably, and the CDR3 follows TCRdb's listing. V gene TRBV15 combines with J gene TRBJ2-6; the D call of TRBD1 is as the table states it, not checked on the DNA. The CDR3 length equals 8 residues, ends included. Per germline, CDR1 LNHNV and CDR2 YYDKDF (reference sequence). The CDR3 is CATSPGTS.

This clonotype was detected ten times or more. The junction does not match germline at one end; this may be a read error. The J gene is TRBJ1-2, the V gene TRBV15; 8 bases align to TRBD1. Germline V gene lookup returns CDR1 LNHNV and CDR2 YYDKDF (reference sequence). This CDR3 is 12 amino acids long. The CDR3 region has the DNA TGTGCCACCAGCAGAATTCCGGGACAGGCCCTCTTC. The encoded protein is CATSRIPGQALF.

On this clonotype itself: Being one base from a much bigger clone, this may be a read error. The rearrangement links TRBV11-2 to TRBJ1-2; 10 bases map to TRBD1. Trimming cost V 6 bases and J 4 bases; bases outside gene matches: 2. Germline V lookup: CDR1 SGHAT, CDR2 FQNNGV. The CDR3 is 13 amino acids. The CDR3, as DNA: TGTGCCAGCAGTTGGGACAGGGGCTATGGCTACACCTTC. Amino acids: CASSWDRGYGYTF.

The J gene is TRBJ2-7, the V gene TRBV2, with a possible D match to TRBD1 (5 bases). The CDR3 runs 14 residues. V lost 6 bases to trimming and J lost 3 bases, with 15 bases between them. The germline gives CDR1 SNHLY, CDR2 FYNNEI. The CDR3 nucleotides read TGTGCCAGCAGCTTCGGACACGAGCTCTACGAGCAGTACTTC. This gives the protein CASSFGHELYEQYF.

With respect to this clonotype: Sequence at one end of the junction differs from germline and may be a read error. The V call is TRBV19, the J call TRBJ1-2, with 9 bases lining up with TRBD1. The V gene's germline CDR1 is LNHDA and CDR2 SQIVND (reference sequence). The CDR3 runs to 16 residues. The CDR3 here is CASSMLRDREPGGCTF. CDR3 DNA sequence: TGTGCCAGTAGTATGCTCCGGGACAGGGAGCCCGGAGGCTGCACCTTC. Drawing the rest from reference TRBV19 and TRBJ1-2, the complete variable domain is DGGITQSPKYLFRKEGQNVTLSCEQNLNHDAMYWYRQDPGQGLRLIYYSQIVNDFQKGDIAEGYSVSREKKESFPLTVTSAQKNPTAFYLCASSMLRDREPGGCTFGSGTRLTVV.

This clonotype was recorded many times. The V call is TRBV29-1, the J call TRBJ1-1; a possible D gene is TRBD1 (5 bases). V lost 3 bases, J lost 1 base, and 12 bases lay in between. The CDR3 covers 14 residues. Germline V lookup: CDR1 SQVTM, CDR2 ANQGSEA. DNA of the CDR3: TGCAGCGTTGATCTGGGGCGGACGAACACTGAAGCTTTCTTT. It yields the protein CSVDLGRTNTEAFF.

This clonotype was recorded at least ten times. The V call is TRBV7-2, the J call TRBJ2-7; TRBD1 is a possible D gene (5 bases). V lost 1 base, J lost 6 bases, and 16 bases lay in between. The CDR3 length is 15 residues. The germline CDR1 and CDR2 sequences are SGHTA and FQGNSA. CDR3 DNA: TGTGCCAGCAGCTTAGAAGGGGCAGGGAATAGCGAGCAGTACTTC. As protein: CASSLEGAGNSEQYF.

The chain employs TRBV6-5 and TRBJ1-1, with 9 bases that match TRBD1. Germline CDR1 reads MNHEY; CDR2 reads SVGAGI. J gave up 4 bases and V 3 bases, and 12 bases lay outside the gene matches. The CDR3 is 17 amino acids. This chain's CDR3 is CASSYSVTGGGGTEAFF. In DNA form, the CDR3 reads TGTGCCAGCAGTTATTCCGTAACAGGGGGCGGTGGCACTGAAGCTTTCTTT.

Comment on this clonotype: Possible read error: a much larger clone is one base away. The J gene is TRBJ1-5, the V gene TRBV20-1; D gene uncertain. V lost 5 bases, J lost 6 bases, and 11 bases lay in between. The germline V gene encodes CDR1 DFQATT and CDR2 SNEGSKA (reference sequence). The CDR3 spans 12 residues. The DNA of the CDR3 is TGCAGTGCTCTAATTGGTAGTCAGCCCCAGCATTTT. Protein sequence: CSALIGSQPQHF.

This clonotype was found once. The V gene is TRBV19, the J gene TRBJ1-5; TRBD1 might be the D (6 bases). CDR1 and CDR2 from the germline V gene are LNHDA and SQIVND (reference sequence). V was cut by 9 bases and J by 2 bases, with 14 bases left in between. The CDR3 has 14 amino acids. Written as DNA, the CDR3 is TGTGCCAGCCGTGCAGGGGCCGGCAATCAGCCCCAGCATTTT. It codes for CASRAGAGNQPQHF.

The chain has TRBV2 and TRBJ1-5; D unclear. Trimming left V 0 bases short and J 6 bases short, with 6 bases between. There are 13 residues in the CDR3. Looked up from germline, CDR1 is SNHLY and CDR2 is FYNNEI. CDR3: CASSEAGIQPQHF. Written as DNA, the CDR3 is TGTGCCAGCAGTGAAGCAGGGATTCAGCCCCAGCATTTT.

In its sample, this clonotype was seen many times. The rearrangement joins TRBV9 to TRBJ2-7; D may correspond to TRBD1 or TRBD2 (5 bases each). The CDR3 consists of 15 residues. Germline V CDR1 and CDR2: SGDLS, YYNGEE. Between the trimmed V and J ends, which lost 0 bases and 5 bases, there was a span of 15 bases. The CDR3 reads CASSVGGTATNEQYF. The DNA of the CDR3 is TGTGCCAGCAGCGTAGGGGGGACGGCTACCAACGAGCAGTACTTC.

The rearrangement uses TRBV2 and TRBJ2-1; a weak D match, TRBD1 (6 bases). Trimming took off 5 bases at V and 5 bases at J, with 13 bases between the two ends. CDR1 is SNHLY, CDR2 FYNNEI, per germline. The length of the CDR3 is 14 residues. The CDR3, as DNA: TGTGCCAGCAGTTCAATGGACAGAAACAATGAGCAGTTCTTC. Translation gives CASSSMDRNNEQFF.

The genes are TRBV20-1 and TRBJ1-1; D unclear. The V end was cut by 0 bases, the J end by 3 bases, with 5 bases between. The length of the CDR3 is 12 residues. In germline, CDR1 is DFQATT, CDR2 SNEGSKA (reference sequence). The CDR3 bases are TGCAGTGCTAGAGATGGGGACACTGAAGCTTTCTTT. It yields the protein CSARDGDTEAFF.

The rearrangement joins TRBV20-1 to TRBJ2-7; D possibly uses TRBD1 or TRBD2 (6 bases each). Looked up from germline, CDR1 is DFQATT and CDR2 is SNEGSKA (reference sequence). Trimming cost V 3 bases and J 3 bases, with 12 bases left between them. There are 13 residues in the CDR3. The CDR3: CSARGGQLYEQYF. Written as DNA, the CDR3 is TGCAGTGCTAGGGGGGGACAACTCTACGAGCAGTACTTC.

The chain has TRBV19 and TRBJ1-1; D perhaps matches TRBD1 (5 bases). The CDR3 is made up of 15 amino acids. Trimming cost V 5 bases and J 3 bases, with 16 bases left between them. Germline V gene lookup returns CDR1 LNHDA and CDR2 SQIVND (reference sequence). The CDR3 reads CASSHGGRRDTEAFF. CDR3 in DNA: TGTGCCAGTAGTCACGGGGGTCGGAGGGACACTGAAGCTTTCTTT.